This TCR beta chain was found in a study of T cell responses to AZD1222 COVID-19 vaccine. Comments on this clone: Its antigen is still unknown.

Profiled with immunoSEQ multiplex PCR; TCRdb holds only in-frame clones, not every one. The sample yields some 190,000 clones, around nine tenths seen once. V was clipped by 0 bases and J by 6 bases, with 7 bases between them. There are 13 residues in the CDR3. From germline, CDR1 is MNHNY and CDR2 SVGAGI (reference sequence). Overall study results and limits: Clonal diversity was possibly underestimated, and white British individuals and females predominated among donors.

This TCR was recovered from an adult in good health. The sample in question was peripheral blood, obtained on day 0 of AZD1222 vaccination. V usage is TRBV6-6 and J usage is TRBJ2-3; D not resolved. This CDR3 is CASSYSKWDTQYF. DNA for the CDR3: TGTGCCAGCAGTTACTCGAAATGGGATACGCAGTATTTT.